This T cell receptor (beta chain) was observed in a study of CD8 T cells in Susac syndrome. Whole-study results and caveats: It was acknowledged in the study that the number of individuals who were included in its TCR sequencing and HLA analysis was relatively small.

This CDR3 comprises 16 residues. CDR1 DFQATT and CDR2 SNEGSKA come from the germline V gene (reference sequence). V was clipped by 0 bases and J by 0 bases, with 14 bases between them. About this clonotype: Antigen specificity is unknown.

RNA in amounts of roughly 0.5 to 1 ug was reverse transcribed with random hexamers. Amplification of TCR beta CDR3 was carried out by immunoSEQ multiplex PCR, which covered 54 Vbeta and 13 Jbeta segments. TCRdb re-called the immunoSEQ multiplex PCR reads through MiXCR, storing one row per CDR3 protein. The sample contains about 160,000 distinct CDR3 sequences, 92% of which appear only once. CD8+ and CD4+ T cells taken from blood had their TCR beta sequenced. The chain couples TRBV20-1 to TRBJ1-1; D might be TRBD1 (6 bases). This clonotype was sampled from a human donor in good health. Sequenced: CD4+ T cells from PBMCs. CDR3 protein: CSARDMSKGVNTEAFF. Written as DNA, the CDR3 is TGCAGTGCTAGAGATATGAGCAAGGGGGTGAACACTGAAGCTTTCTTT.